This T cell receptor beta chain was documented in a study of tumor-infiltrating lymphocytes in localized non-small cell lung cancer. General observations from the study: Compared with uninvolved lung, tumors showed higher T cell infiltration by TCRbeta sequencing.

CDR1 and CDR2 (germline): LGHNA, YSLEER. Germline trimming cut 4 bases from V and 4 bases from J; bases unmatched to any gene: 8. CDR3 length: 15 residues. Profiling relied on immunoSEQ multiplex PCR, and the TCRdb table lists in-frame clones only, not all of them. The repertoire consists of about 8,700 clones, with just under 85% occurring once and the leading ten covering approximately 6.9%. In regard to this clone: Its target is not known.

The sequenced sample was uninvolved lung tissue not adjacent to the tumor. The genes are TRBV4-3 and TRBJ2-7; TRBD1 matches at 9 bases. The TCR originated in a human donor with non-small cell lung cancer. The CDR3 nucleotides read TGCGCCAGCAGCCTGTCTGACAGGGGGGCTTACGAGCAGTACTTC. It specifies CASSLSDRGAYEQYF.